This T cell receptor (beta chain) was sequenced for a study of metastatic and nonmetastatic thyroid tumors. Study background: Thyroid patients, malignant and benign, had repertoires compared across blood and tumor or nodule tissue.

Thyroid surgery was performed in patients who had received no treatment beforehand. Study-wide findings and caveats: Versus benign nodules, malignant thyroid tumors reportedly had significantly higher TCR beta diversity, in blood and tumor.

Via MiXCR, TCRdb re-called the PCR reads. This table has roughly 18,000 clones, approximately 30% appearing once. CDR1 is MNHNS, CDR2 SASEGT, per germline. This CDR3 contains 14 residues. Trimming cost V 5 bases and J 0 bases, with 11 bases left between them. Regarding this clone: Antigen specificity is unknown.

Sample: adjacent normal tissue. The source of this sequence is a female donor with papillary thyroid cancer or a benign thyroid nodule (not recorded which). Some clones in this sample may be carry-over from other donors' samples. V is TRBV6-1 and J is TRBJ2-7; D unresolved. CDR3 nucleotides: TGTGCCAGCAGTCGAGCGAGGCCCTCCTACGAGCAGTACTTC. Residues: CASSRARPSYEQYF.